The 2 T cell receptor beta chains in this list originate from one sample, sequenced in a study of OX40 agonist ivuxolimab in advanced cancers. TCRdb's copy holds only in-frame clones and misses some; the assay was immunoSEQ multiplex PCR. The sample shows about 74,000 clones, over 75% of them seen only once. The sample was CD4+ or CD8+ T cells sorted from blood, taken in a trial of the OX40 agonist ivuxolimab. The receptors originated from an adult with an advanced solid tumor such as melanoma, head and neck, liver or kidney cancer.

The gene calls are TRBV5-1 and TRBJ1-1, with no clear D. This CDR3 comprises 13 residues. The germline gives CDR1 SGHRS, CDR2 YFSETQ. V shed 4 bases and J shed 8 bases, with 15 bases lying between them. CDR3 coding DNA: TGCGCCAGCAGCCCCCTCGGAGGTCGGGAAGCTTTCTTT. This gives the protein CASSPLGGREAFF. Supplemented by reference TRBV5-1 and TRBJ1-1, the full variable domain reads KAGVTQTPRYLIKTRGQQVTLSCSPISGHRSVSWYQQTPGQGLQFLFEYFSETQRNKGNFPGRFSGRQFSNSRSEMNVSTLELGDSALYLCASSPLGGREAFFGQGTRLTVV.

J is TRBJ2-3 and V is TRBV9; perhaps D is TRBD1 or TRBD2 (5 bases each). CDR3 length: 14 amino acids. From germline, CDR1 is SGDLS and CDR2 YYNGEE. V was shortened by 0 bases and J by 4 bases, with 9 bases between the two germline ends. CDR3 loop: CASSVGGVPDTQYF. CDR3 sequence (DNA): TGTGCCAGCAGCGTAGGAGGGGTCCCAGATACGCAGTATTTT.